This T cell receptor (beta chain) was profiled in a study of control samples from healthy donors and cancer patients. This CDR3 is 14 amino acids long. Trimming took off 5 bases at V and 0 bases at J, with 9 bases between the two ends. Germline values: CDR1 SGHTA, CDR2 FQGNSA. In this sample, this clone turned up a few times. Sequencing used immunoSEQ multiplex PCR; TCRdb keeps in-frame clones, though not all of them. The table lists some 120,000 clones, more than 75% of them singletons. Input material: blood. The rearrangement uses TRBV7-2 and TRBJ2-3; D perhaps matches TRBD2 (5 bases). This clonotype was sampled from a man aged 35 to 55 in good health. CDR3 sequence (DNA): TGTGCCAGCAGCCCGACTACTAGCACAGATACGCAGTATTTT. It is translated as CASSPTTSTDTQYF.